The 21 T cell receptor beta chains presented below share a single source sample, sequenced in a study of CD8+CD57+ T cells in acquired aplastic anemia. Genomic DNA acted as the template from which TCR beta VDJ combination and CDR3 sequence profiling were carried out. One entry per CDR3 protein, called by TCRdb with MiXCR from the reads. The profile shows about 220,000 distinct CDR3 sequences, 30% to 40% of them singletons. The sample comprised sorted CD4+, CD8+, or CD8+CD57+ T cells (not recorded which) from PBMCs. Source of these receptors: a human donor in good health, serving as a control.

This clonotype was seen once. The V and J genes are TRBV7-2 and TRBJ2-7; D may be TRBD2 (6 bases). V was shortened by 4 bases and J by 6 bases, with 13 bases between the two germline ends. Germline loops: CDR1 SGHTA, CDR2 FQGNSA. The CDR3 is 13 residues long. CDR3 sequence reads: CASSSGLRTEQYF. Written as DNA, the CDR3 is TGTGCCAGCAGCTCGGGACTCCGGACCGAGCAGTACTTC. The entire variable domain, with the rest obtained from reference TRBV7-2 and TRBJ2-7, is as follows: GAGVSQSPSNKVTEKGKDVELRCDPISGHTALYWYRQSLGQGLEFLIYFQGNSAPDKSGLPSDRFSAERTGGSVSTLTIQRTQQEDSAVYLCASSSGLRTEQYFGPGTRLTVT.

This clonotype was picked up a small number of times. The J gene is TRBJ1-6, the V gene TRBV30; perhaps TRBD1 as D (6 bases). V gave up 4 bases and J gave up 10 bases, with 11 bases separating them. The CDR3 contains 12 residues. CDR1 is GTSNPN and CDR2 is SVGIG in the germline V gene (reference sequence). DNA of the CDR3: TGTGCCTGGAAGGGGGTAGGATCACCCCTCCACTTT. It encodes CAWKGVGSPLHF.

This chain uses TRBV20-1 with TRBJ2-3; D is possibly TRBD1 (5 bases). The J call may be incorrect, as the DNA end agrees better with TRBJ1-5. This CDR3 comprises 15 residues. Germline V lookup: CDR1 DFQATT, CDR2 SNEGSKA (reference sequence). Written as DNA, the CDR3 is TGCAGTGCTCACGGGACTCGTAACTTACAAGATACGCAGCATTTT. This translates into CSAHGTRNLQDTQHF.

This clonotype was seen many times. The chain joins TRBV4-2 to TRBJ1-2; 7 bases agree with TRBD1. The germline CDR1 and CDR2 sequences are LGHNA and YNFKEQ. This CDR3 has 15 amino acids. Germline trimming cut 1 base from V and 5 bases from J; bases unmatched to any gene: 7. The CDR3 loop reads CASSQAGTELYGYTF. The CDR3 coding sequence is TGTGCCAGCAGCCAAGCTGGGACAGAGCTATATGGCTACACCTTC.

This clonotype was counted a few times. The chain links TRBV30 to TRBJ1-6; D is undetermined. Germline loops: CDR1 GTSNPN, CDR2 SVGIG (reference sequence). The germline V and J ends were trimmed by 3 bases and 7 bases, with 7 bases remaining between them. The CDR3 spans 12 residues. For the CDR3, the DNA is TGTGCCTGGAGCGGAAGGAATTCACCCCTCCACTTT. It is translated as CAWSGRNSPLHF.

This clonotype was found many times. The J gene is TRBJ1-2, the V gene TRBV19; 10 nucleotides align to TRBD1. Per the germline V gene, CDR1 is LNHDA and CDR2 is SQIVND (reference sequence). Trimming at V came to 3 bases and at J to 8 bases, leaving 6 bases not matched to a gene. The CDR3 sequence is 14 residues long. CDR3 region: CASSIRTGGFGYTF. CDR3 nucleotide sequence: TGTGCCAGTAGTATTCGGACAGGGGGGTTCGGCTACACCTTC.

This clonotype was seen ten or more times. The V and J genes are TRBV29-1 and TRBJ2-5; 11 nucleotides match TRBD1. Per germline, CDR1 SQVTM and CDR2 ANQGSEA. Germline trimming cut 4 bases from V and 4 bases from J; bases unmatched to any gene: 2. This CDR3 comprises 13 residues. CDR3 in amino acids: CSVGGTGGETQYF. The CDR3 DNA is TGCAGCGTTGGGGGGACAGGGGGAGAGACCCAGTACTTC.

This clonotype was recorded a few times. The junction departs from germline at one end; a sequencing error may be responsible. The chain carries TRBV6-1 and TRBJ1-1; 9 bases map to TRBD1. From germline, CDR1 is MNHNS and CDR2 SASEGT. The CDR3 has 16 amino acids. The CDR3 region has the DNA TGTGCCAGCAGTAGCGACAGGGGGAGGAAAAACACTGAAACTTTCTTT. Translated, it gives CASSSDRGRKNTETFF.

J is TRBJ2-7 and V is TRBV20-1, with 10 bases identical to TRBD1. The CDR3 is 12 amino acids. Germline loops: CDR1 DFQATT, CDR2 SNEGSKA (reference sequence). CDR3 protein: CSVPGQGSEQYF. DNA for the CDR3: TGCAGCGTACCGGGACAGGGGAGCGAGCAGTACTTC.

This clonotype appeared many times. The chain has TRBV6-1 and TRBJ1-2, with a weak D call TRBD1 (5 bases). This CDR3 is 17 amino acids long. V dropped 5 bases and J dropped 4 bases, with 23 bases sitting between them. Germline CDR1 and CDR2: MNHNS and SASEGT. CDR3 amino acids: CASSQGISTYLGYGYTF. The CDR3 DNA follows: TGTGCCAGCAGTCAGGGTATCTCCACCTACCTCGGCTATGGCTACACCTTC.

This chain connects TRBV15 to TRBJ2-7; the match to TRBD1 covers 7 bases. Losses at the gene ends were 3 bases for V and 0 bases for J; bases not matched to a gene: 2. The CDR3 length is 14 residues. Per the germline V gene, CDR1 is LNHNV and CDR2 is YYDKDF (reference sequence). Here the CDR3 reads CATSRTGSSYEQYF. The CDR3 DNA is TGTGCCACCAGCAGGACAGGGAGCTCCTACGAGCAGTACTTC.

This clonotype was seen ten or more times. The rearrangement uses TRBV7-9 and TRBJ2-7; D perhaps matches TRBD1 (6 bases). Trimming removed 2 bases from V and 1 base from J, with 9 bases in between. Germline V gives CDR1 SEHNR, CDR2 FQNEAQ (reference sequence). The CDR3 is 14 residues long. Here the CDR3 DNA reads TGTGCCAGCAGCTTATTGCAGGGGTCCTACGAGCAGTACTTC. This codes for CASSLLQGSYEQYF.

The chain couples TRBV15 to TRBJ2-1, with 10 nucleotides matching TRBD2. CDR3 size: 16 residues. Germline V gene sequence: CDR1 LNHNV, CDR2 YYDKDF (reference sequence). Trimming at V came to 1 base and at J to 6 bases, leaving 6 bases not matched to a gene. The CDR3 nucleotides are TGTGCCACCAGCAGAGGCTTAGCGGGGGGCGTCAATGAGCAGTTCTTC. Its translation is CATSRGLAGGVNEQFF.

A few counts support this clonotype. V gene TRBV5-1 combines with J gene TRBJ2-5; D could derive from TRBD1 or TRBD2 (6 bases each). This CDR3 comprises 13 residues. V was shortened by 3 bases and J by 6 bases, with 12 bases between the two germline ends. Germline CDR1 reads SGHRS; CDR2 reads YFSETQ. The CDR3 coding sequence is TGCGCCAGCAGCTCGGAGGGGGTAAAGACCCAGTACTTC. Translating gives CASSSEGVKTQYF.

This chain links TRBV5-4 with TRBJ2-3; no definite D call. V lost 3 bases and J lost 0, with 14 bases in between. There are 16 residues in the CDR3. CDR1 and CDR2 (germline): SGHNT, YYREEE (reference sequence). CDR3 sequence (DNA): TGTGCCAGCAGCTCATTCGCTAGTTCCAGCACAGATACGCAGTATTTT. It codes for CASSSFASSSTDTQYF.

The sample holds one count of this clonotype. V gene TRBV6-2 or TRBV6-3 combines with J gene TRBJ2-7; 12 nucleotides align to TRBD2. V was pared by 0 bases and J by 3 bases, with 15 bases of the junction left unmatched. The CDR3 extends over 20 amino acids. Germline lookup yields CDR1 MNHEY and CDR2 SVGEGT. In DNA, the CDR3 is TGTGCCAGCAGTTACTCGACGTCCCTCGGACTAGCGGGATACTACTACGAGCAGTACTTC. Amino acids: CASSYSTSLGLAGYYYEQYF.

This clonotype was observed many times. This chain connects TRBV7-8 to TRBJ2-7; TRBD2 might be the D (7 bases). The length of the CDR3 is 17 residues. Germline CDR1 reads SGHVS; CDR2 reads FQNEAQ. V shed 1 base and J shed 1 base, with 17 bases lying between them. This CDR3 is CASSLVGGQGLSYEQYF. CDR3 nucleotides: TGTGCCAGCAGCTTAGTGGGGGGGCAGGGGTTATCCTACGAGCAGTACTTC.

The chain joins TRBV19 to TRBJ1-1, with D perhaps matching TRBD1 (6 bases). With 9 bases removed from V and 1 base from J, the gap between germline ends came to 24 bases. The germline gives CDR1 LNHDA, CDR2 SQIVND (reference sequence). The CDR3 has 17 residues. The CDR3 region is CASHSLGAGASNTEAFF. In DNA, the CDR3 is TGTGCCAGCCACTCCCTAGGGGCAGGGGCGTCGAACACTGAAGCTTTCTTT.

The chain has TRBV10-3 and TRBJ1-2; 10 bases are a match to TRBD1. This CDR3 has 13 residues. CDR1 and CDR2 from the germline V gene are ENHRY and SYGVKD. The V segment lost 7 bases and the J segment 6 bases; nucleotides outside the gene matches: 5. This chain's CDR3 is CAITGTGADGYTF. In nucleotides, the CDR3 is TGTGCCATCACCGGGACAGGGGCAGATGGCTACACCTTC.

Concerning this clonotype: This clone may be a read error of a much larger clone one base away. The genes are TRBV19 and TRBJ1-1, with D perhaps matching TRBD1 (6 bases). This CDR3 is 14 amino acids long. The germline V gene has CDR1 LNHDA and CDR2 SQIVND (reference sequence). The DNA for the CDR3 is TGTGCCGGTAGAGCACTGGGGGCTGATACTGAAGCTTTCTTT. This sequence encodes CAGRALGADTEAFF.

This clonotype was counted at least ten times. This chain links TRBV3-1 with TRBJ1-2, with 7 bases aligning to TRBD1. Germline V gives CDR1 LGHDT, CDR2 YNNKEL (reference sequence). The CDR3 is made up of 14 amino acids. V trimming: 6 bases; J trimming: 0 bases; junction bases outside the gene matches: 4. In nucleotides, the CDR3 is TGTGCCAGCAGACGGACAGGCACTAACTATGGCTACACCTTC. Protein sequence: CASRRTGTNYGYTF.